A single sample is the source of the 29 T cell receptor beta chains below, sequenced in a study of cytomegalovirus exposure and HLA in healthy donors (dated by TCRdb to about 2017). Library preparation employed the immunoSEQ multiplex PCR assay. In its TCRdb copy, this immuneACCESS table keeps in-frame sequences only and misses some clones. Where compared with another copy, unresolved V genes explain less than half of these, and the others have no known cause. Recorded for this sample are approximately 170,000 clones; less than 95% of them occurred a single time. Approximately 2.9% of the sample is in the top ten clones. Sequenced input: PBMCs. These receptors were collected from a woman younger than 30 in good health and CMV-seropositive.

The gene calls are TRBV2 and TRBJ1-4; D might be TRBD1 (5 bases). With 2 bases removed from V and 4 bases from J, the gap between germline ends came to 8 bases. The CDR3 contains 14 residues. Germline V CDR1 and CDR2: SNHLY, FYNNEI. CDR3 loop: CASSESRVNEKLFF. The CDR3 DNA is TGTGCCAGCAGTGAATCCAGGGTTAATGAAAAACTGTTTTTT.

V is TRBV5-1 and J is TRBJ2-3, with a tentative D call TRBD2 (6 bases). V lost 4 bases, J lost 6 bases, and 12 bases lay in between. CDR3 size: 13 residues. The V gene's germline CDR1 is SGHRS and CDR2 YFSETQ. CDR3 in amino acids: CASSGGYGDTQYF. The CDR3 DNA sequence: TGCGCCAGCAGCGGGGGGTACGGGGATACGCAGTATTTT.

The CDR3 coding sequence is TGTGCCAGCAGCCACGGGAGGATTTTTCAGAATGAGCAGTTCTTC. It yields the protein CASSHGRIFQNEQFF. The chain uses TRBV11-3 and TRBJ2-1, with 7 bases lining up with TRBD2. The length of the CDR3 is 15 residues. Germline lookup yields CDR1 SGHNT and CDR2 YENEEA. The J segment lost 7 bases and the V segment lost 5 bases, leaving 11 bases of the junction unmatched. The variable domain in full, completed from reference TRBV11-3 and TRBJ2-1, reads EAGVVQSPRYKIIEKKQPVAFWCNPISGHNTLYWYLQNLGQGPELLIRYENEEAVDDSQLPKDRFSAERLKGVDSTLKIQPAELGDSAVYLCASSHGRIFQNEQFFGPGTRLTVL.

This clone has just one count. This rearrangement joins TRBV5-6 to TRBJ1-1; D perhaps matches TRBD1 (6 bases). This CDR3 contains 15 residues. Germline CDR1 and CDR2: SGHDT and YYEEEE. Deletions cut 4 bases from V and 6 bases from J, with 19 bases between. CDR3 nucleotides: TGTGCCAGCAGCCTAGGGGGACCCGTGTGGGCTGAAGCTTTCTTT. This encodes CASSLGGPVWAEAFF.

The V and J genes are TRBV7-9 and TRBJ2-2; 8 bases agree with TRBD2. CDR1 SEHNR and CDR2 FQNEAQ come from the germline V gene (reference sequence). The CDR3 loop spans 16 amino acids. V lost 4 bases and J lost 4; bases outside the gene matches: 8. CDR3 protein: CASSYRLAGTTGELFF. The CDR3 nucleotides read TGTGCCAGCAGCTACCGGCTAGCGGGTACCACCGGGGAGCTGTTTTTT.

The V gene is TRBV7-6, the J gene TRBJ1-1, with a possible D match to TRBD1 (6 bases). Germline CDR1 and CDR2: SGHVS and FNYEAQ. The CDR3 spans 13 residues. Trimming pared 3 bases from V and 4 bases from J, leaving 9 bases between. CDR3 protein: CASSFGGVTEAFF. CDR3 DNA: TGTGCCAGCAGCTTTGGGGGCGTCACTGAAGCTTTCTTT.

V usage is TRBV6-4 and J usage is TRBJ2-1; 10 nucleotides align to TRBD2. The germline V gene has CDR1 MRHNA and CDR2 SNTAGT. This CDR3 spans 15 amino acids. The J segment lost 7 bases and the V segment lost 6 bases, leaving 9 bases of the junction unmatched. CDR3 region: CASSRTSGEGNEQFF. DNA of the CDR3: TGTGCCAGCAGCCGAACTAGCGGGGAAGGGAATGAGCAGTTCTTC.

As DNA, the CDR3 is TGTGCCAGCAGCCCGGGACTAGCGGGAGCGTGGGAGCAGTTCTTC. Amino acid sequence: CASSPGLAGAWEQFF. V gene TRBV6-5 combines with J gene TRBJ2-1, with TRBD2 matching 14 bases. The V gene's germline CDR1 is MNHEY and CDR2 SVGAGI. The CDR3 runs to 15 residues. Trimming cost V 6 bases and J 10 bases; bases outside gene matches: 8.

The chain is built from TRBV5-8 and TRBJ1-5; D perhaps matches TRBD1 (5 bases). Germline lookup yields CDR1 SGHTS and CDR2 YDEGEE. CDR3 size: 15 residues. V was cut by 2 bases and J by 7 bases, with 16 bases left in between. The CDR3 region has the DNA TGTGCCAGCAGCTTACGAGCCAGGGCTTACCAGCCCCAGCATTTT. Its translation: CASSLRARAYQPQHF.

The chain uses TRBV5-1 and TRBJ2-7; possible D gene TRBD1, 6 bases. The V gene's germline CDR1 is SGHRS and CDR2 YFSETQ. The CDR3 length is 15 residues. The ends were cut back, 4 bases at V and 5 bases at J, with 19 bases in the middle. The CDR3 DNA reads TGCGCCAGCAGCCCCAGGGGTCAATCGATCGACGAGCAGTACTTC. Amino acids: CASSPRGQSIDEQYF.

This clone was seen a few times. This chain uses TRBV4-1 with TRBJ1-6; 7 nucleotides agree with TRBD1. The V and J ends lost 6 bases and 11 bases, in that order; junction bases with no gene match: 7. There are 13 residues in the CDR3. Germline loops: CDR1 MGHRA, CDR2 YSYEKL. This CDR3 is CASRTGDGAPLHF. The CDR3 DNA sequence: TGCGCCAGCAGAACAGGGGATGGGGCACCCCTCCACTTT.

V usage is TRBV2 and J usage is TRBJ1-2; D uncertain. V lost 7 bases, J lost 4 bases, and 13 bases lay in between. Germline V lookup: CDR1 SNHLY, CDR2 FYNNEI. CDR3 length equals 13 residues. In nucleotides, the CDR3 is TGTGCCAGCACGGAGACGGCGGCCTATGGCTACACCTTC. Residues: CASTETAAYGYTF.

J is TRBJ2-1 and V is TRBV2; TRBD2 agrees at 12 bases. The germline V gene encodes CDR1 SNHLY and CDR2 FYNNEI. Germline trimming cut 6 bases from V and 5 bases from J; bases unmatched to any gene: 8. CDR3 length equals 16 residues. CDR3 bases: TGTGCCAGCAGCCCTCTAGCGGGAGGGGCTAACAATGAGCAGTTCTTC. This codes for CASSPLAGGANNEQFF.

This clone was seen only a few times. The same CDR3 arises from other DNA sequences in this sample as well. The CDR3 nucleotides are TGTGCCAGCAGTGCCCGCTACGAGCAGTACTTC. This sequence encodes CASSARYEQYF. The gene calls are TRBV2 and TRBJ2-7; D unresolved. The CDR3 has 11 amino acids. Per germline, CDR1 SNHLY and CDR2 FYNNEI. The V gene lost 4 bases and the J gene lost 3 bases, with 4 bases spanning the gap.

The CDR3 region is CASSLAGGETQYF. In DNA, the CDR3 is TGTGCCAGCAGTTTGGCAGGGGGAGAGACCCAGTACTTC. This chain uses TRBV28 with TRBJ2-5; 7 bases match TRBD1. V shed 3 bases, J shed 4 bases, and the junction held 2 bases outside the gene matches. This CDR3 spans 13 amino acids. The germline CDR1 and CDR2 sequences are MDHEN and SYDVKM.

The CDR3 region is CASSPLGQASNYGYTF. CDR3 nucleotides: TGTGCCAGCTCACCCCTTGGCCAGGCTTCTAACTATGGCTACACCTTC. The J gene is TRBJ1-2, the V gene TRBV18, with D unresolved. V lost 3 bases to trimming and J lost 0 bases, with 14 bases between them. Per the germline V gene, CDR1 is KGHSH and CDR2 is LQKENI. The CDR3 is 16 amino acids.

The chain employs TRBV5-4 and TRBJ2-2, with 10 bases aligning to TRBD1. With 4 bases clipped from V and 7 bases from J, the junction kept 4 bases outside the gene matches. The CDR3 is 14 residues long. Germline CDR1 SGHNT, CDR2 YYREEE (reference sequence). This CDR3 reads CASSGTGVNGELFF. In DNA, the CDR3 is TGTGCCAGCAGCGGGACAGGGGTTAACGGGGAGCTGTTTTTT.

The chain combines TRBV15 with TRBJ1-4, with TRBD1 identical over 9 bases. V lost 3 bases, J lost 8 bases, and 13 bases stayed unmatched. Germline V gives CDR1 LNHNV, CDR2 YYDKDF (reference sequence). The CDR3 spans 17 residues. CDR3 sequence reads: CATSRPDRGISSEKLFF. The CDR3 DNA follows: TGTGCCACCAGCAGGCCGGACAGGGGTATATCGAGCGAAAAACTGTTTTTT. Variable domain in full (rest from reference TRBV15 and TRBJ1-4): DAMVIQNPRYQVTQFGKPVTLSCSQTLNHNVMYWYQQKSSQAPKLLFHYYDKDFNNEADTPDNFQSRRPNTSFCFLDIRSPGLGDTAMYLCATSRPDRGISSEKLFFGSGTQLSVL.

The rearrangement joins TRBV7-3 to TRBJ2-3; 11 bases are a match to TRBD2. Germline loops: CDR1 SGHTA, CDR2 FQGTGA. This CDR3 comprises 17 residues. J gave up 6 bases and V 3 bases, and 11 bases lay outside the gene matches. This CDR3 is CASSLGASGRSLDTQYF. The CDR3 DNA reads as TGTGCCAGCAGCTTGGGGGCTAGCGGGAGGTCCCTGGATACGCAGTATTTT.

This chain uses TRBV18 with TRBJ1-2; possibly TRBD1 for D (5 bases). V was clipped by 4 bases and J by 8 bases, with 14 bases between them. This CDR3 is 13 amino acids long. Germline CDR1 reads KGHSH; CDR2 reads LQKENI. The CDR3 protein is CASSRAAGEGYTF. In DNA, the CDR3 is TGTGCCAGCTCACGGGCCGCGGGGGAAGGCTACACCTTC.

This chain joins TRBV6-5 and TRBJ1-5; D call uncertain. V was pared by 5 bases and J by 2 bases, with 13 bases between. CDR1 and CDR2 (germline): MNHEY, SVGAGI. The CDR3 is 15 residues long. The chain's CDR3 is CASSPMTAGNQPQHF. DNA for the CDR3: TGTGCCAGCAGTCCCATGACGGCGGGCAATCAGCCCCAGCATTTT.

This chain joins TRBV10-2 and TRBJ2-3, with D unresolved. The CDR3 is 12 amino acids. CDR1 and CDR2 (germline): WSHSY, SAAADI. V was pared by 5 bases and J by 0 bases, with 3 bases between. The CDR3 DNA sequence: TGCGCCAGCAGTCGTAGCACAGATACGCAGTATTTT. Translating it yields CASSRSTDTQYF.

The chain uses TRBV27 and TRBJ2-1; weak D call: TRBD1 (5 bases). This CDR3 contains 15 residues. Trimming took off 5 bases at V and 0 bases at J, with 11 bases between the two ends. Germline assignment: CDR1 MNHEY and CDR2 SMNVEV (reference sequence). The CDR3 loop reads CASSLGPSSYNEQFF. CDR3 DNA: TGTGCCAGCAGTCTGGGGCCGAGCTCCTACAATGAGCAGTTCTTC.

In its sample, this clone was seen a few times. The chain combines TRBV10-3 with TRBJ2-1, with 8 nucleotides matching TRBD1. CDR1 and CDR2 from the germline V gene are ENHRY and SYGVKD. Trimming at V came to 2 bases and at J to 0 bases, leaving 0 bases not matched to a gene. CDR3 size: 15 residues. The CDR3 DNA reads TGTGCCATCAGTGAGACAGGGGGCTCCTACAATGAGCAGTTCTTC. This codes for CAISETGGSYNEQFF.

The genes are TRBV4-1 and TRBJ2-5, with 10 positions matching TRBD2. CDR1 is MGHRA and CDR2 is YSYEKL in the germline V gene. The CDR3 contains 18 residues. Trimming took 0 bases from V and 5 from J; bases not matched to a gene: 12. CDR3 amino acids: CASSQDREREGNGETQYF. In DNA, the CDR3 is TGCGCCAGCAGCCAAGATAGGGAGCGGGAGGGGAACGGGGAGACCCAGTACTTC.

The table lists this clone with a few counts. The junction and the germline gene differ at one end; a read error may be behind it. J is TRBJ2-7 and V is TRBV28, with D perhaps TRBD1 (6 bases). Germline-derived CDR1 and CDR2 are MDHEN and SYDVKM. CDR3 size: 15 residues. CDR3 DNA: TGTGCCAGCAGATTATGGATACAGGGCTACTACGAGCAGTACTTC. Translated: CASRLWIQGYYEQYF.

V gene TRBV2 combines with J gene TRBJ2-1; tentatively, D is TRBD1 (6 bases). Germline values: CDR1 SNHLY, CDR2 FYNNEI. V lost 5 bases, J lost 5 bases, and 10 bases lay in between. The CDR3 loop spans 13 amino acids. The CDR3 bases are TGTGCCAGCAGTACAGGGTTCCACAATGAGCAGTTCTTC. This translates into CASSTGFHNEQFF.

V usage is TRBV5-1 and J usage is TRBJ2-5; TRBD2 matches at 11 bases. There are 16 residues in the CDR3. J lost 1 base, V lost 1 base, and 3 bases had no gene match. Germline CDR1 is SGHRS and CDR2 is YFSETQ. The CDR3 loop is CASSLTSGGSQETQYF. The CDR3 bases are TGCGCCAGCAGCTTGACTAGCGGGGGCAGCCAAGAGACCCAGTACTTC.

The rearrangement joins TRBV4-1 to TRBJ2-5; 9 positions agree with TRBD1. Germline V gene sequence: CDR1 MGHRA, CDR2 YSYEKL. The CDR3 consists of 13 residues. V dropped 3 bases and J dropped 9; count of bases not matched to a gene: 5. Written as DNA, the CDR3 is TGCGCCAGCAGCCAGAGACAGGGGGTTGCCCAGTACTTC. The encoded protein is CASSQRQGVAQYF.